Below, 21 T cell receptor beta chains from the same sample are listed, as sequenced in a study of blood T cell repertoires in COVID-19. Sequencing was performed with immunoSEQ multiplex PCR; in TCRdb, only in-frame clones are kept and a portion is missing. The sample shows approximately 80,000 clones, around four fifths of them seen only once. The specimen sequenced was peripheral blood. The receptors originated from a human donor in a cohort sampled during active COVID-19.

The rearrangement uses TRBV27 and TRBJ2-7; the match to TRBD2 covers 14 bases. The J segment lost 3 bases and the V segment lost 5 bases, leaving 6 bases of the junction unmatched. The CDR3 contains 16 residues. Germline CDR1 reads MNHEY; CDR2 reads SMNVEV (reference sequence). CDR3 sequence reads: CASSGLAGGSIYEQYF. The CDR3 coding sequence is TGTGCCAGCAGTGGACTAGCGGGGGGCTCTATCTACGAGCAGTACTTC.

The chain combines TRBV7-7 with TRBJ2-7, with 7 bases identical to TRBD2. V shed 4 bases and J 6 bases; nucleotides not matched to a gene: 6. The CDR3 is made up of 13 amino acids. Germline V gene data show CDR1 as SSHAT and CDR2 as FNYEAQ (reference sequence). In nucleotides, the CDR3 is TGTGCCAGCAGCTCCTCGCCGGGGGGCGAGCAGTACTTC. Residues: CASSSSPGGEQYF.

This clone occurred a few times. Here the CDR3 reads CASSPLRGRGYGYTF. Here the CDR3 DNA reads TGTGCCAGCAGCCCCCTCAGGGGGCGCGGTTATGGCTACACCTTC. The V gene is TRBV28, the J gene TRBJ1-2; the match to TRBD1 covers 8 bases. Germline CDR1 and CDR2: MDHEN and SYDVKM. This CDR3 has 15 amino acids. V trimming: 6 bases; J trimming: 5 bases; junction bases outside the gene matches: 11.

V gene TRBV13 combines with J gene TRBJ2-7; no clear D. The germline V gene has CDR1 PRHDT and CDR2 FYEKMQ (reference sequence). V dropped 5 bases and J dropped 0 bases, with 2 bases sitting between them. The CDR3 is made up of 11 amino acids. The CDR3 sequence: CASSHSYEQYF. The CDR3 bases are TGTGCCAGCAGCCACTCCTACGAGCAGTACTTC.

The chain has TRBV2 and TRBJ1-1; D remains ambiguous. CDR3 length: 13 residues. With 4 bases removed from V and 5 bases from J, the gap between germline ends came to 11 bases. Germline CDR1 is SNHLY and CDR2 is FYNNEI. The CDR3 DNA sequence: TGTGCCAGCAGTGTCTACGCCCGGACTGAAGCTTTCTTT. Residues: CASSVYARTEAFF.

This chain uses TRBV5-6 with TRBJ2-7, with D unclear. V lost 2 bases and J lost 3, with 12 bases in between. CDR1 is SGHDT and CDR2 is YYEEEE in the germline V gene. The CDR3 consists of 14 residues. CDR3 amino acids: CASSFLYLRYEQYF. As DNA, the CDR3 is TGTGCCAGCAGCTTCCTCTACCTCCGCTACGAGCAGTACTTC.

The count of this clone is one. V gene TRBV7-9 combines with J gene TRBJ2-7, with D unresolved. Germline V gene data show CDR1 as SEHNR and CDR2 as FQNEAQ (reference sequence). V shed 5 bases and J shed 6 bases, with 17 bases lying between them. This CDR3 comprises 14 residues. This chain's CDR3 is CASSPDGHPTEQYF. The CDR3 coding sequence is TGTGCCAGCAGCCCTGATGGGCACCCAACCGAGCAGTACTTC.

The gene calls are TRBV25-1 and TRBJ2-3, with 8 bases fitting TRBD1. The V segment lost 7 bases and the J segment 4 bases; nucleotides outside the gene matches: 10. Per the germline V gene, CDR1 is MGHDK and CDR2 is SYGVNS. The CDR3 is made up of 15 amino acids. CDR3 sequence reads: CASTTSRDRSDTQYF. CDR3 nucleotide sequence: TGTGCCAGCACTACAAGCCGGGACAGGTCAGATACGCAGTATTTT.

CDR3 sequence (DNA): TGTGCCAGCAGTGAGGGAGGGGCCGGGGAGCTGTTTTTT. Its translation is CASSEGGAGELFF. V and J are TRBV3-1 (or the pseudogene TRBV3-2) and TRBJ2-2, with 7 bases fitting TRBD2. The CDR3 contains 13 residues. Germline V CDR1 and CDR2: LGHDT, YNNKEL (reference sequence). J was trimmed by 6 bases and V by 6 bases; bases with no gene match: 4.

The rearrangement uses TRBV5-5 and TRBJ1-1; 8 bases agree with TRBD1. J lost 2 bases, V lost 2 bases, and 8 bases had no gene match. The CDR3 is made up of 16 amino acids. Per germline, CDR1 SGHKS and CDR2 YYEKEE (reference sequence). CDR3 DNA sequence: TGTGCCAGCAGCTTCCGGACAGGGCTTGGAAACACTGAAGCTTTCTTT. Its translation is CASSFRTGLGNTEAFF.

The gene calls are TRBV30 and TRBJ2-3; 12 nucleotides agree with TRBD2. Per the germline V gene, CDR1 is GTSNPN and CDR2 is SVGIG (reference sequence). The CDR3 is 21 residues long. V dropped 0 bases and J dropped 2; count of bases not matched to a gene: 18. CDR3 sequence (DNA): TGTGCCTGGAGTGTACTGAGTATGCTAGCGGGGGGGGAGAAATTCACAGATACGCAGTATTTT. Protein: CAWSVLSMLAGGEKFTDTQYF. The full variable domain, completed using reference TRBV30 and TRBJ2-3, is SQTIHQWPATLVQPVGSPLSLECTVEGTSNPNLYWYRQAAGRGLQLLFYSVGIGQISSEVPQNLSASRPQDRQFILSSKKLLLSDSGFYLCAWSVLSMLAGGEKFTDTQYFGPGTRLTVL.

In this sample, this clone turned up once. The chain couples TRBV7-8 to TRBJ2-7; 7 bases fit TRBD1. V lost 0 bases, J lost 0 bases, and 8 bases stayed unmatched. This CDR3 has 17 amino acids. The V gene's germline CDR1 is SGHVS and CDR2 FQNEAQ. The CDR3 loop reads CASSLARDRESSYEQYF. CDR3 sequence (DNA): TGTGCCAGCAGCTTAGCGCGAGACAGGGAGAGCTCCTACGAGCAGTACTTC.

V usage is TRBV19 and J usage is TRBJ2-7, with a weak D call TRBD2 (6 bases). CDR1 LNHDA and CDR2 SQIVND come from the germline V gene (reference sequence). CDR3 length: 13 residues. The germline V and J ends were trimmed by 8 bases and 0 bases, with 11 bases remaining between them. DNA of the CDR3: TGTGCCAGTCGGAGGGAAGGCTCCTACGAGCAGTACTTC. It encodes CASRREGSYEQYF. The whole variable domain, remainder taken from reference TRBV19 and TRBJ2-7, is DGGITQSPKYLFRKEGQNVTLSCEQNLNHDAMYWYRQDPGQGLRLIYYSQIVNDFQKGDIAEGYSVSREKKESFPLTVTSAQKNPTAFYLCASRREGSYEQYFGPGTRLTVT.

There are a few counts of this clone. The chain couples TRBV10-1 to TRBJ1-3; D remains ambiguous. Trimming cost V 7 bases and J 2 bases, with 15 bases left between them. The CDR3 is 15 residues long. Germline V gene data show CDR1 as WNHNN and CDR2 as SYGVQD (reference sequence). DNA for the CDR3: TGCGCCAGCACCGAGGTAGCGGGGACTGGAAACACCATATATTTT. As protein: CASTEVAGTGNTIYF.

The chain carries TRBV4-3 and TRBJ1-2; 8 bases map to TRBD1. With 0 bases clipped from V and 1 base from J, the junction kept 4 bases outside the gene matches. CDR1 is LGHNA and CDR2 is YSLEER in the germline V gene. The CDR3 spans 16 residues. CDR3 loop: CASSQERTGFNYGYTF. The CDR3 region has the DNA TGCGCCAGCAGCCAAGAACGGACAGGGTTTAACTATGGCTACACCTTC.

The chain recombines TRBV7-9 with TRBJ1-2, with D perhaps matching TRBD1 (5 bases). CDR3 length: 14 residues. Trimming removed 5 bases at V and 4 bases at J, with 14 bases between. CDR1 and CDR2 from the germline V gene are SEHNR and FQNEAQ (reference sequence). CDR3 bases: TGTGCCAGCAGCCTGACAACAGGAACCTATGGCTACACCTTC. Protein: CASSLTTGTYGYTF.

The V gene is TRBV19, the J gene TRBJ1-5; D gene ambiguous. Germline CDR1 reads LNHDA; CDR2 reads SQIVND (reference sequence). This CDR3 has 10 amino acids. V lost 5 bases, J lost 12 bases, and 8 bases lay in between. CDR3 DNA: TGTGCCAGTAGTCGCGGAGTCCAGCATTTT. This sequence encodes CASSRGVQHF.

The chain employs TRBV10-2 and TRBJ1-1; unclear D gene. V lost 2 bases to trimming and J lost 4 bases, with 5 bases between them. The CDR3 length is 12 residues. From germline, CDR1 is WSHSY and CDR2 SAAADI. The CDR3 reads CASSEGGTEAFF. Here the CDR3 DNA reads TGCGCCAGCAGTGAGGGCGGCACTGAAGCTTTCTTT.

This sequence joins TRBV20-1 and TRBJ1-2; 7 bases are a match to TRBD1. The CDR3 length is 13 residues. V lost 3 bases to trimming and J lost 6 bases; unmatched junction nucleotides: 7. Germline V CDR1 and CDR2: DFQATT, SNEGSKA (reference sequence). CDR3 DNA: TGCAGTGCTAGTAACACAGGGGTGGATGGCTACACCTTC. Translation: CSASNTGVDGYTF.

The chain recombines TRBV28 with TRBJ2-5, with TRBD1 as a possible D gene (5 bases). Trimming pared 6 bases from V and 7 bases from J, leaving 15 bases between. The germline gives CDR1 MDHEN, CDR2 SYDVKM. This CDR3 has 13 amino acids. CDR3 region: CASSLDRFGTQYF. The CDR3 DNA reads TGTGCCAGCAGCTTAGACAGATTTGGGACCCAGTACTTC.

The rearrangement joins TRBV5-1 to TRBJ2-1; 14 bases agree with TRBD2. This CDR3 comprises 17 residues. CDR1 and CDR2 (germline): SGHRS, YFSETQ. Trimming cost V 3 bases and J 7 bases; bases outside gene matches: 9. CDR3 protein: CASSSRLAGGPINEQFF. The CDR3 DNA reads as TGCGCCAGCAGCTCGAGACTAGCGGGGGGGCCTATTAATGAGCAGTTCTTC.